Presented here are 14 T cell receptor beta chains from one specimen sequenced in a study of Tregs in tolerant kidney transplant recipients. Libraries were prepared by immunoSEQ multiplex PCR; TCRdb keeps only in-frame clonotypes and omits some of them. The repertoire shows 30,000 or so clones; the top ten hold approximately 15%. The starting material was CD8+ T cells from blood, obtained before the transplant. The receptors shown here come from a human donor who received a combined kidney and bone marrow transplant.

A note on this clone: Read data end 3 residues before the CDR3 end; the end is taken from the germline J gene. This chain links TRBV7-9 with TRBJ2-3; TRBD1 matches 9 bases. Germline trimming cut 4 bases from V and 5 bases from J; bases unmatched to any gene: 7. The germline CDR1 and CDR2 sequences are SEHNR and FQNEAQ (reference sequence). This CDR3 region has 15 residues. The CDR3 bases that were read are TGTGCCAGCAGCTACTTCGGACAGGGGCTAGATACG. Protein product: CASSYFGQGLDT. The complete CDR3 sequence is CASSYFGQGLDTQYF.

A word on this clone: The read ends 3 residues before the CDR3 terminus; that terminus is restored from the germline J gene. J is TRBJ2-7 and V is TRBV5-5; 9 bases match TRBD1. V trimming: 2 bases; J trimming: 3 bases; junction bases outside the gene matches: 6. Germline V gene data show CDR1 as SGHKS and CDR2 as YYEKEE (reference sequence). The CDR3 is 15 amino acids. The covered CDR3 bases are TGTGCCAGCAGCTTTTTTGGGACAGGGTACTACGAG. This codes for CASSFFGTGYYE. From start to end, the CDR3 is CASSFFGTGYYEQYF. The full variable domain, completed using reference TRBV5-5 and TRBJ2-7, is DAGVTQSPTHLIKTRGQQVTLRCSPISGHKSVSWYQQVLGQGPQFIFQYYEKEERGRGNFPDRFSARQFPNYSSELNVNALLLGDSALYLCASSFFGTGYYEQYFGPGTRLTVT.

About this clone: The CDR3 end falls 3 residues outside the read, so it is completed with the germline J gene. The gene calls are TRBV18 and TRBJ2-1; 10 nucleotides agree with TRBD2. Germline assignment: CDR1 KGHSH and CDR2 LQKENI. The CDR3 is made up of 19 amino acids. The junction had 17 bases not matched to a gene; V was cut back by 1 base and J by 8 bases. Incomplete CDR3 DNA: TGTGCCAGCTCACCACGGGGTCTAGCGGGAGTCCCTTACGGGGATGAG. The encoded protein is CASSPRGLAGVPYGDE. The entire CDR3 is CASSPRGLAGVPYGDEQFF.

Comments on this clone: Read sequence stops 3 residues before the CDR3 end, and the germline J gene provides the missing end. The chain carries TRBV7-9 and TRBJ2-7; perhaps TRBD1 as D (5 bases). This CDR3 is built from 14 residues. Germline V CDR1 and CDR2: SEHNR, FQNEAQ (reference sequence). The V gene lost 5 bases and the J gene lost 0 bases, with 11 bases spanning the gap. The CDR3 spells CASSHRQSSYEQYF. The CDR3 bases that were read are TGTGCCAGCAGCCATAGACAGAGCTCCTACGAG.

Notes on this clone: Coverage ceases 3 residues before the CDR3 finishes, and the germline J gene fills in the end. The chain joins TRBV5-1 to TRBJ2-2; the D is unclear. The V end lost 0 bases, the J end lost 2 bases, and 5 bases lay between the germline ends. CDR1 is SGHRS, CDR2 YFSETQ, per germline. CDR3 length equals 14 residues. CDR3 bases read: TGCGCCAGCAGCTTGGACTATAACACCGGGGAG. Translating gives CASSLDYNTGE. The whole CDR3 protein is CASSLDYNTGELFF.

As concerns this clone: The read halts 3 residues ahead of the CDR3 end, with the missing end drawn from the germline J gene. J is TRBJ1-4 and V is TRBV5-1, with D tentatively TRBD1 (5 bases). Germline V lookup: CDR1 SGHRS, CDR2 YFSETQ. Trimming took off 1 base at V and 8 bases at J, with 15 bases between the two ends. The CDR3 extends over 15 amino acids. CDR3 DNA (partial): TGCGCCAGCAGCTTGTCAGGGCCCGGGGGGGAAAAA. This translates into CASSLSGPGGEK. The entire CDR3 is CASSLSGPGGEKLFF.

In the case of this clone: The read is 3 residues too short to cover the CDR3 end, so that end is filled in from the germline J gene. The rearrangement uses TRBV7-8 and TRBJ1-3; no clear D gene. The ends were cut back, 5 bases at V and 0 bases at J, with 17 bases in the middle. Germline CDR1 and CDR2: SGHVS and FQNEAQ. The CDR3 contains 17 residues. CDR3 amino acids: CASSPTSPGLSGNTIYF. The sequenced part of the CDR3 DNA is TGTGCCAGCAGCCCTACTAGCCCGGGCCTCTCTGGAAACACC.

A remark on this clone: The read ends 3 residues shy of where the CDR3 ends; the end is completed using the germline J gene. The rearrangement joins TRBV30 to TRBJ1-2; the D is unclear. This CDR3 is 12 amino acids long. CDR1 and CDR2 (germline): GTSNPN, SVGIG (reference sequence). The CDR3 sequence: CAWIYAGGEYTF. The DNA read from the CDR3 is TGTGCCTGGATCTATGCGGGAGGCGAG.

Note on this clone: The read stops 3 residues short of the end of the CDR3; the missing end is completed from the germline J gene. The V call is TRBV19, the J call TRBJ2-7; 9 bases align to TRBD2. Germline V gene lookup returns CDR1 LNHDA and CDR2 SQIVND (reference sequence). V gave up 3 bases and J gave up 3 bases; unmatched junction bases: 6. The CDR3 length is 15 residues. The part of the CDR3 DNA that was read is TGTGCCAGTAGTATTGGTAGCGGGAGATTCTACGAG. It specifies CASSIGSGRFYE. The CDR3 reads in full as CASSIGSGRFYEQYF.

Notes on this clone: The read stops 3 residues short of the end of the CDR3; the missing end is completed from the germline J gene. The gene calls are TRBV4-1 and TRBJ1-4; D not certain. The CDR3 covers 14 residues. Trimming took 1 base from V and 5 from J, leaving 8 bases between them. The germline V gene encodes CDR1 MGHRA and CDR2 YSYEKL. The sequenced CDR3 bases are TGCGCCAGCAGCCAAGCGTCGGTAAATGAAAAA. This encodes CASSQASVNEK. The CDR3 in full is CASSQASVNEKLFF.

As regards this clone: The read falls 3 residues short of the CDR3 end, and the missing part is taken from the germline J gene. The chain employs TRBV9 and TRBJ2-7; tentative D call: TRBD1 (5 bases). V was pared by 0 bases and J by 2 bases, with 9 bases between. CDR3 size: 14 residues. CDR1 is SGDLS and CDR2 is YYNGEE in the germline V gene. The part of the CDR3 DNA that was read is TGTGCCAGCAGCGTAGGGGGCACCACCTACGAG. It translates to CASSVGGTTYE. The whole CDR3 region reads CASSVGGTTYEQYF. The full variable domain, its missing parts supplied by reference TRBV9 and TRBJ2-7, is DSGVTQTPKHLITATGQRVTLRCSPRSGDLSVYWYQQSLDQGLQFLIQYYNGEERAKGNILERFSAQQFPDLHSELNLSSLELGDSALYFCASSVGGTTYEQYFGPGTRLTVT.

On this clone: The CDR3 is cut off 3 residues early in the read; its end comes from the germline J gene. The chain has TRBV30 and TRBJ1-3; TRBD1 might be the D (6 bases). The germline V gene encodes CDR1 GTSNPN and CDR2 SVGIG (reference sequence). The CDR3 is 15 amino acids. Trimming left V 2 bases short and J 3 bases short, with 14 bases between. The CDR3 region is CAWSLTGGGGNTIYF. The covered CDR3 bases are TGTGCCTGGAGTTTAACAGGAGGGGGTGGAAACACC.

In the case of this clone: Read coverage stops 3 residues before the CDR3 terminus; the germline J gene supplies the remainder. This rearrangement joins TRBV19 to TRBJ2-1, with TRBD2 matching over 10 bases. V lost 3 bases to trimming and J lost 6 bases; unmatched junction nucleotides: 8. CDR3 length equals 16 residues. Germline CDR1 LNHDA, CDR2 SQIVND (reference sequence). The CDR3 bases that were read are TGTGCCAGTAGTATCCTAGCGGGAGAAGGATCCAATGAG. Encoded protein: CASSILAGEGSNE. The entire CDR3 protein reads CASSILAGEGSNEQFF.

In the case of this clone: Read sequence stops 3 residues before the CDR3 end, and the germline J gene provides the missing end. The gene calls are TRBV19 and TRBJ2-1, with D perhaps TRBD1 (6 bases). The length of the CDR3 is 16 residues. V was pared by 0 bases and J by 8 bases, with 17 bases between. Germline V gene lookup returns CDR1 LNHDA and CDR2 SQIVND (reference sequence). Here the CDR3 reads CASSIDLGALLDEQFF. Incomplete CDR3 DNA: TGTGCCAGTAGTATAGATCTGGGGGCCTTGCTGGATGAG.